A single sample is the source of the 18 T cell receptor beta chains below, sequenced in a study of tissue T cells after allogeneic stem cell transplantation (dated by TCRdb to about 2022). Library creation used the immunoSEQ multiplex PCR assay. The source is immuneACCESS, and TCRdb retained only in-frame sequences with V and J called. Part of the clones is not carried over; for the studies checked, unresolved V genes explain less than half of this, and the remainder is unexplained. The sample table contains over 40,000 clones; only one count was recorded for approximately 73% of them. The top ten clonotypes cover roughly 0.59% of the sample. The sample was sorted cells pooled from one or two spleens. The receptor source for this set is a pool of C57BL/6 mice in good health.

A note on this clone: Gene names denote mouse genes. The CDR3 protein is CASSWTGEDYAEQFF. Partial CDR3 DNA: TGTGCCAGCAGTTGGACAGGGGAGGACTATGCTGAGCAGTTC. J is TRBJ2-1 and V is TRBV13-3, with 9 bases fitting TRBD1. The read terminates 1 residue ahead of where the CDR3 ends, so the germline J gene completes it. The length of the CDR3 is 15 residues. Germline lookup yields CDR1 NNHDY and CDR2 SYVADS. After removal of 4 bases from V and 2 bases from J, the junction contained 4 bases not matched to a gene.

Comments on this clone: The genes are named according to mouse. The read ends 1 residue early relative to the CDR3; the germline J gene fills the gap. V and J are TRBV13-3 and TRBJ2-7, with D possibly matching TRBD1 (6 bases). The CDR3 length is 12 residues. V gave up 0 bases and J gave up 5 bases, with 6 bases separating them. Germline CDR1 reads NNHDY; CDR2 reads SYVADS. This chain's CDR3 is CASSDGDNEQYF. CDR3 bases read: TGTGCCAGCAGTGATGGGGACAATGAACAGTAC.

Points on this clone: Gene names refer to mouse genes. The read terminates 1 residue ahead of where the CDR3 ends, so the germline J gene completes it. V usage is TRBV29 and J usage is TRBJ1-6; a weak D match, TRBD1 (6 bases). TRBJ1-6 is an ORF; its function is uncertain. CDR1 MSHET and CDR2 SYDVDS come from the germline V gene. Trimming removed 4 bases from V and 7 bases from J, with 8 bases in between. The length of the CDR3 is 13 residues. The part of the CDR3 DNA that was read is TGTGCTAGCAGTTCGGGACAAAATTCGCCCCTCTAC. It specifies CASSSGQNSPLY. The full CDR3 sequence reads CASSSGQNSPLYF.

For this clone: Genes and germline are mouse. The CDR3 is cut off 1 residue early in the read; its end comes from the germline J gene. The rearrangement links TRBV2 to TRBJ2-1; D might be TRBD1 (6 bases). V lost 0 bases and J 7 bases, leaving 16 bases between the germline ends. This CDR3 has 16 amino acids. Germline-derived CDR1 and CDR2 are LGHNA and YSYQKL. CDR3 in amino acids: CASSQDRAGAGAEQFF. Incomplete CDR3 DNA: TGTGCCAGCAGCCAAGATCGGGCAGGGGCAGGAGCTGAGCAGTTC.

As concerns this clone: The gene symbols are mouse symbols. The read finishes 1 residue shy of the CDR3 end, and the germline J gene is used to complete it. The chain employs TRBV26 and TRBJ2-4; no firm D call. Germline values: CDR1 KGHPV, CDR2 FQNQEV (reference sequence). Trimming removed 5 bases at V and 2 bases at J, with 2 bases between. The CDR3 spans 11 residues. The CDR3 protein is CASSTQNTLYF. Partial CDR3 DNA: TGTGCCAGCAGTACTCAAAACACCTTGTAC.

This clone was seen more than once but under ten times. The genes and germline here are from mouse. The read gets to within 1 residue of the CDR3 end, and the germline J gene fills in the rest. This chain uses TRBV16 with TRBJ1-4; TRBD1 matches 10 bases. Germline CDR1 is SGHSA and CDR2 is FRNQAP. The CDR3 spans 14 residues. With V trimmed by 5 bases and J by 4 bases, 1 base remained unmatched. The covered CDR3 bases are TGTGCAAGCAGCCGGGACAGGGGCAACGAAAGATTATTT. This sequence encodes CASSRDRGNERLF. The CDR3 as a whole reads CASSRDRGNERLFF.

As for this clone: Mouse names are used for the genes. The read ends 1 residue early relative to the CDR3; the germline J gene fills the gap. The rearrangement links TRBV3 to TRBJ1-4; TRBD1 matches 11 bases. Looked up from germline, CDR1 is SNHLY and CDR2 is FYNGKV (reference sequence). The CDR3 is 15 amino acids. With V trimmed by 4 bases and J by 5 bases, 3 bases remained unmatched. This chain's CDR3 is CASSSGQGGNERLFF. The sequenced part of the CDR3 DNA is TGTGCCAGCAGCTCGGGACAGGGGGGGAACGAAAGATTATTT.

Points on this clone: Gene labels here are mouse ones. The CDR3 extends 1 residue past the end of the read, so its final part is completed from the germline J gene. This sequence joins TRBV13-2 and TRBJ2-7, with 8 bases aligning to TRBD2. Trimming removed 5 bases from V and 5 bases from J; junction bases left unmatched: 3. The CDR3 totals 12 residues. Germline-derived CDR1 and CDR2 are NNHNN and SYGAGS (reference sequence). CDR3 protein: CASGGLGNEQYF. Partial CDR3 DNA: TGTGCCAGCGGAGGACTGGGTAATGAACAGTAC.

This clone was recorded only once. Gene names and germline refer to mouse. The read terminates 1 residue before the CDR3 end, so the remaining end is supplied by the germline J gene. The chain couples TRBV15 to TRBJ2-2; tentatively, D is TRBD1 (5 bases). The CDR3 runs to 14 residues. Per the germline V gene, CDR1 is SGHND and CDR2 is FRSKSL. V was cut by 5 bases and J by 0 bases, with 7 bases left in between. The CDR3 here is CASSLTANTGQLYF. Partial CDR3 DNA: TGTGCCAGCAGTCTGACAGCAAACACCGGGCAGCTCTAC.

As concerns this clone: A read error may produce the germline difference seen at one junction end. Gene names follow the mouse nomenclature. The CDR3 bases that were read are TGTGGTGCCAGGGACTGGAGAAACACCGGGCAGCTCTAC. This encodes CGARDWRNTGQLY. The entire CDR3 protein is CGARDWRNTGQLYF. The genes are TRBV20 and TRBJ2-2; 8 bases are shared with TRBD2. Read data end 1 residue before the CDR3 end; the end is taken from the germline J gene. Germline CDR1 is GFQATS and CDR2 is STVNSAI. The CDR3 has 14 amino acids.

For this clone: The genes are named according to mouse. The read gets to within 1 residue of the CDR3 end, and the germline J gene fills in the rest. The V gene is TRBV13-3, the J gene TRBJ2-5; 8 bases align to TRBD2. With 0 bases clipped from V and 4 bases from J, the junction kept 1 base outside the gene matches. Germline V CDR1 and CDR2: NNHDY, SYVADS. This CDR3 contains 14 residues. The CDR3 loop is CASSDDGGEDTQYF. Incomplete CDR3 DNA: TGTGCCAGCAGTGATGATGGGGGGGAAGACACCCAGTAC. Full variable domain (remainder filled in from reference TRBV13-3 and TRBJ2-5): EAAVTQSPRSKVAVTGGKVTLSCHQTNNHDYMYWYRQDTGHGLRLIHYSYVADSTEKGDIPDGYKASRPSQENFSLILELASLSQTAVYFCASSDDGGEDTQYFGPGTRLLVL.

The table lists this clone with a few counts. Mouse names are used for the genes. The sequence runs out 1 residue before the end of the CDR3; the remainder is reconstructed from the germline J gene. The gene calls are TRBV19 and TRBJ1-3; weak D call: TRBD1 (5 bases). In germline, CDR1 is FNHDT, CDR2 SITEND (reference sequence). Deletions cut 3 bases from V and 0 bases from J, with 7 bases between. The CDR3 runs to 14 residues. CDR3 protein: CASSTRDSGNTLYF. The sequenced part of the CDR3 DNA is TGTGCCAGCAGTACCAGGGATTCTGGAAATACGCTCTAT.

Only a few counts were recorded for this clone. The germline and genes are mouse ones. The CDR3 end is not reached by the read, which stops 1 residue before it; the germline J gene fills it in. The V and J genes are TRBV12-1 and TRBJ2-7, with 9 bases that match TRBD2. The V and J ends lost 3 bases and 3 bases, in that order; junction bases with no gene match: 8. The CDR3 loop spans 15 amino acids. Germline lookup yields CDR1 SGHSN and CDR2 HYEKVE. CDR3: CASSASGTGLYEQYF. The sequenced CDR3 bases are TGTGCCAGCTCTGCATCCGGGACTGGGCTCTATGAACAGTAC.

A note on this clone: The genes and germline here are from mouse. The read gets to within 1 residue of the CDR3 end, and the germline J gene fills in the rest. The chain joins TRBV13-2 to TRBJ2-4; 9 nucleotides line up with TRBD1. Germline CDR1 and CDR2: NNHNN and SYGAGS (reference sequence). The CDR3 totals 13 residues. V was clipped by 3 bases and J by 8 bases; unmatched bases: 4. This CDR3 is CASGGDRESTLYF. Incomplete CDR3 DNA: TGTGCCAGCGGTGGGGACAGGGAGAGCACCTTGTAC.

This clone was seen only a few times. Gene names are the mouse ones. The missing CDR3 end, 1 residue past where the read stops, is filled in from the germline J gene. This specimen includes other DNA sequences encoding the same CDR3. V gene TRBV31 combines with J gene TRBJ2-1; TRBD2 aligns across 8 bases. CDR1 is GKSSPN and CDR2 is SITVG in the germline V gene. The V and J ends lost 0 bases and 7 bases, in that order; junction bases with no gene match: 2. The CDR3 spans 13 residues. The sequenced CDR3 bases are TGTGCCTGGAGTCTGGGGGGGCGAGCTGAGCAGTTC. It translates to CAWSLGGRAEQF. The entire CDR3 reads CAWSLGGRAEQFF.

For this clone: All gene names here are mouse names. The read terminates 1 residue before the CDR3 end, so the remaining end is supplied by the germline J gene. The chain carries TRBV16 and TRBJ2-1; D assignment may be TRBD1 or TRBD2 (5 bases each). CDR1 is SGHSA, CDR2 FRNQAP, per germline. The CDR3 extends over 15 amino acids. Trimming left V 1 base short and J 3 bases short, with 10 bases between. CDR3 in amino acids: CASSLVPGVYAEQFF. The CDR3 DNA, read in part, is TGTGCAAGCAGCTTAGTTCCGGGGGTCTATGCTGAGCAGTTC.

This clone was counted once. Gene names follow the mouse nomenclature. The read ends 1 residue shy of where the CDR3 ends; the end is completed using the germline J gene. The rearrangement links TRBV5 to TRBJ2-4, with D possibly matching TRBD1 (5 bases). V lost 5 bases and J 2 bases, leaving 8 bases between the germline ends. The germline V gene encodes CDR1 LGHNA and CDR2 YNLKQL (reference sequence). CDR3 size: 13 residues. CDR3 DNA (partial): TGTGCCAGCAGCGACAGTGATCAAAACACCTTGTAC. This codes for CASSDSDQNTLY. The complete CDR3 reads CASSDSDQNTLYF.

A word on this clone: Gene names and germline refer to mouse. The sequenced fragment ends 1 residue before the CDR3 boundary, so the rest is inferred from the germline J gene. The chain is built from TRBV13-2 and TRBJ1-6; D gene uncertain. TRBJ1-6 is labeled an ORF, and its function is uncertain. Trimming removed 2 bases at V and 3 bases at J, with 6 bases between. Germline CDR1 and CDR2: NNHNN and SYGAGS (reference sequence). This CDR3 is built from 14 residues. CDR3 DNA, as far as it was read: TGTGCCAGCGGTGAGGCCGGCTATAATTCGCCCCTCTAC. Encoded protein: CASGEAGYNSPLY. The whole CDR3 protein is CASGEAGYNSPLYF.